Below, one TCR beta chain is given with its context. Authors' processing steps: Amplified reference gene primers provided the basis for estimating nucleated cell counts. Only in-frame clones appear in the TCRdb table, and some are missing; sequencing was by immunoSEQ multiplex PCR. Clone size and V and J calls were adopted from that table, with D and trimming inferred from the DNA. Among a few hundred thousand clones listed, roughly 82% were seen once. The data were taken from a study of blood T cell repertoires in COVID-19. Across the whole study: From the United States, Italy and Spain came samples of acute and convalescent COVID-19. T cells, B-cell-depleted T cells, or PBMCs supplied cDNA or gDNA.

The ends lost 6 bases at V and 8 bases at J; junction bases unmatched: 9. The CDR3 has 13 amino acids. CDR1 and CDR2 (germline): MNHEY, SVGAGI. This chain uses TRBV6-5 with TRBJ1-2; 7 bases line up with TRBD1. Input material: peripheral blood. The receptor comes from a man older than 75 with acute or convalescent COVID-19. In DNA, the CDR3 is TGTGCCAGCAGACTTAGGACAGGAGCCGGCTACACCTTC. Translated, it gives CASRLRTGAGYTF.